Each of the 10 T cell receptor beta chains below was sequenced from the same sample in a study of vaccination effects on CD4 cells after COVID-19. The assay was immunoSEQ multiplex PCR, and TCRdb's table has in-frame clones only and misses some. The table records some 30,000 clones, 83% of them present only once. These receptors have no identified antigens. Sequencing in the ViraFEST assay came after antigen-specific CD4+ T cells had been expanded with viral peptide pools, which were used to stimulate PBMC. Subsequent to 10 days of culture, CD4+ T cells were isolated. Either the BNT162b2 or mRNA-1273 vaccine was given to participants in two doses. This sample comprised CD4+ T cells from PBMCs cultured with HCoV-NL63 spike peptides, obtained after COVID-19 vaccination. These receptors originate from a human donor who received a COVID-19 vaccine. Some clones in this sample may be carry-over from other donors' samples.

This chain connects TRBV7-2 to TRBJ1-2; possible D gene TRBD1, 5 bases. CDR1 is SGHTA, CDR2 FQGNSA, per germline. CDR3 length: 15 residues. V shed 0 bases and J shed 1 base, with 9 bases lying between them. CDR3 loop: CASSLAAGNNYGYTF. The CDR3 coding sequence is TGTGCCAGCAGCTTAGCGGCAGGGAATAACTATGGCTACACCTTC. The whole variable domain, remainder taken from reference TRBV7-2 and TRBJ1-2, is GAGVSQSPSNKVTEKGKDVELRCDPISGHTALYWYRQSLGQGLEFLIYFQGNSAPDKSGLPSDRFSAERTGGSVSTLTIQRTQQEDSAVYLCASSLAAGNNYGYTFGSGTRLTVV.

The chain has TRBV18 and TRBJ1-2; TRBD1 matches at 8 bases. The ends lost 6 bases at V and 1 base at J; junction bases unmatched: 7. Germline V gene lookup returns CDR1 KGHSH and CDR2 LQKENI. This CDR3 has 15 amino acids. The CDR3 DNA reads TGTGCCAGCTCGCCAAAGGGACAGGATAACTATGGCTACACCTTC. The encoded protein is CASSPKGQDNYGYTF.

V is TRBV5-8 and J is TRBJ2-5; 7 bases fit TRBD1. Germline V gene data show CDR1 as SGHTS and CDR2 as YDEGEE. This CDR3 region has 16 residues. After removal of 6 bases from V and 4 bases from J, the junction contained 15 bases not matched to a gene. In DNA, the CDR3 is TGTGCCAGCACCCCAGCTCTCGACAGGGTCGGAGAGACCCAGTACTTC. Translating it yields CASTPALDRVGETQYF.

V is TRBV27 and J is TRBJ2-5; 7 bases are shared with TRBD1. CDR1 and CDR2 (germline): MNHEY, SMNVEV (reference sequence). With 3 bases clipped from V and 5 bases from J, the junction kept 3 bases outside the gene matches. The CDR3 is 13 residues long. CDR3 region: CASSLTGTETQYF. CDR3 bases: TGTGCCAGCAGTTTGACAGGGACCGAGACCCAGTACTTC.

The rearrangement links TRBV5-6 to TRBJ2-4; the D gene is possibly TRBD2 (7 bases). Germline V gene sequence: CDR1 SGHDT, CDR2 YYEEEE. The CDR3 loop spans 17 amino acids. The V end was cut by 2 bases, the J end by 4 bases, with 19 bases between. The CDR3 reads CASSFRGGRDGKNIQYF. CDR3 bases: TGTGCCAGCAGCTTTAGGGGGGGGCGAGACGGTAAAAACATTCAGTACTTC.

This chain joins TRBV24-1 and TRBJ2-1, with 8 positions matching TRBD1. This CDR3 has 14 residues. With V trimmed by 5 bases and J by 1 base, 0 bases remained unmatched. Germline CDR1 KGHDR, CDR2 SFDVKD. DNA of the CDR3: TGTGCCACCAGTGGACAGGGGTCCTACAATGAGCAGTTCTTC. Protein sequence: CATSGQGSYNEQFF.

The chain uses TRBV7-2 and TRBJ2-1; D remains ambiguous. This CDR3 contains 15 residues. V was cut by 1 base and J by 0 bases, with 7 bases left in between. CDR1 and CDR2 from the germline V gene are SGHTA and FQGNSA. DNA of the CDR3: TGTGCCAGCAGCTTAGACGGGCACTCCTACAATGAGCAGTTCTTC. Its protein product is CASSLDGHSYNEQFF.

This sequence joins TRBV5-1 and TRBJ2-2; D is uncertain. V was pared by 2 bases and J by 0 bases, with 8 bases between. In germline, CDR1 is SGHRS, CDR2 YFSETQ. This CDR3 has 15 amino acids. CDR3 residues: CASSFMPANTGELFF. Here the CDR3 DNA reads TGCGCCAGCAGCTTTATGCCGGCGAACACCGGGGAGCTGTTTTTT. Filled out from reference TRBV5-1 and TRBJ2-2, the complete variable domain reads KAGVTQTPRYLIKTRGQQVTLSCSPISGHRSVSWYQQTPGQGLQFLFEYFSETQRNKGNFPGRFSGRQFSNSRSEMNVSTLELGDSALYLCASSFMPANTGELFFGEGSRLTVL.

The chain joins TRBV5-6 to TRBJ2-7; no clear D. The CDR3 consists of 14 residues. V lost 1 base and J 0 bases, leaving 8 bases between the germline ends. Germline loops: CDR1 SGHDT, CDR2 YYEEEE. CDR3 DNA: TGTGCCAGCAGCTTGTGGGGTAGCTCCTACGAGCAGTACGTC. It translates to CASSLWGSSYEQYV.

This clone was observed a few times. CDR3 in amino acids: CASSPQTGQSIPTQYF. In DNA, the CDR3 is TGTGCCAGTAGTCCACAAACGGGACAGTCAATTCCTACGCAGTATTTT. The rearrangement links TRBV19 to TRBJ2-3, with 7 bases that match TRBD1. Germline V CDR1 and CDR2: LNHDA, SQIVND (reference sequence). The CDR3 spans 16 residues. Germline trimming cut 5 bases from V and 8 bases from J; bases unmatched to any gene: 16.